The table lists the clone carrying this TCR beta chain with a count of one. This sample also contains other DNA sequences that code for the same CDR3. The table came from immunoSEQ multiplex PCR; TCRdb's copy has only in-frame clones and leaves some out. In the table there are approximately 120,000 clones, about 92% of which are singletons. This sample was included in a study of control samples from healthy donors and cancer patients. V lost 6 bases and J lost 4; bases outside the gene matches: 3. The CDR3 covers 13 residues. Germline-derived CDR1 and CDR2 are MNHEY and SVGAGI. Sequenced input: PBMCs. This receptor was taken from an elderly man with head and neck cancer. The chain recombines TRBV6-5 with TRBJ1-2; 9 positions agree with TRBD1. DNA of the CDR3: TGTGCCAGCAGAACAGGGGGCGGCTATGGCTACACCTTC. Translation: CASRTGGGYGYTF.